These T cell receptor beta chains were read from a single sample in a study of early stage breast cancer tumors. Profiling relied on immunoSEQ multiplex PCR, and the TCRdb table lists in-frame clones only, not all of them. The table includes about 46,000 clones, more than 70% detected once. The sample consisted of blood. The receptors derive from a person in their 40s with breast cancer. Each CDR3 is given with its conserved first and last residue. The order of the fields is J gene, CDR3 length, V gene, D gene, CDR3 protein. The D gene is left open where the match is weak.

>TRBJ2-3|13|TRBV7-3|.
CASSPTGTDTQYF
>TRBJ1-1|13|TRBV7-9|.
CASSSSGNTEAFF
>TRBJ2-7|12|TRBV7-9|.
CASSSTTYEQYF
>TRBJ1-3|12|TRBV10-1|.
CASSDDRNTIYF
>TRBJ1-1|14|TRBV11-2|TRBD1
CASTVQGGNTEAFF
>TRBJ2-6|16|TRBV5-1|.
CASSLALAGGANVLTF
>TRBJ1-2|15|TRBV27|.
CASKSRWSGDYGYTF
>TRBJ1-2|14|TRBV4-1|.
CASSLKQGDYGYTF
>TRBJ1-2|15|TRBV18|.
CASSLGGERGDGYTF
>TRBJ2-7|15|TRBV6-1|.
CASTPGMMGSYEQYF
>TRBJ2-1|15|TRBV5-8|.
CASRPGGRGGDEQFF